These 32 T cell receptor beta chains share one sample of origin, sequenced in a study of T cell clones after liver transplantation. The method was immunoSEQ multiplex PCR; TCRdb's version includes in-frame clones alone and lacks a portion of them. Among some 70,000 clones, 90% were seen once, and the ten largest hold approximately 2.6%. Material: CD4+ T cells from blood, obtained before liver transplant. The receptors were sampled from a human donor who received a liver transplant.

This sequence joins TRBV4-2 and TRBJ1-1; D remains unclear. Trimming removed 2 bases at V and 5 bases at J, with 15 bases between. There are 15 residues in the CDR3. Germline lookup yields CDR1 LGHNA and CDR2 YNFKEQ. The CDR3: CASSQFDGTGTEAFF. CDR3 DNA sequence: TGTGCCAGCAGCCAATTCGATGGTACGGGTACTGAAGCTTTCTTT.

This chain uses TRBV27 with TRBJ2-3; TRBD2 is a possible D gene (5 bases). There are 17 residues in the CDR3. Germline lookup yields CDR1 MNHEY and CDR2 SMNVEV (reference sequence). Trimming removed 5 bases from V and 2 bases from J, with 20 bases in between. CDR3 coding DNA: TGTGCCAGCAGTCCCCGGGAATCGGGATCATCCACAGATACGCAGTATTTT. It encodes CASSPRESGSSTDTQYF.

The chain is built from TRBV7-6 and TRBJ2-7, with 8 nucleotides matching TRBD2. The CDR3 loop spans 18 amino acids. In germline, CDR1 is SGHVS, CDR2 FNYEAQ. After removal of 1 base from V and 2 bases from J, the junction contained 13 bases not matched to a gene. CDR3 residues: CASSLVGGSGRSPYEQYF. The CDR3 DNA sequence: TGTGCCAGCAGCTTAGTGGGAGGAAGCGGGAGATCTCCCTACGAGCAGTACTTC.

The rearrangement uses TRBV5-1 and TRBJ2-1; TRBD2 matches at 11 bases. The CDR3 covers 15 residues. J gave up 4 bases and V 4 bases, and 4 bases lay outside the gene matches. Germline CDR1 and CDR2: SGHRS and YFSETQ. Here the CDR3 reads CASSPTSGEYNEQFF. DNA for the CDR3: TGCGCCAGCAGCCCGACTAGCGGGGAATACAATGAGCAGTTCTTC.

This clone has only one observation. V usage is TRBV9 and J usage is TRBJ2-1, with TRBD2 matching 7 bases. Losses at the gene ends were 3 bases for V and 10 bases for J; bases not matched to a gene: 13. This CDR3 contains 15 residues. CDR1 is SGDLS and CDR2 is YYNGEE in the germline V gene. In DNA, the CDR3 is TGTGCCAGCAGCGCCCAACCCCAGGCGGGAGACGAGCAGTTCTTC. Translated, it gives CASSAQPQAGDEQFF.

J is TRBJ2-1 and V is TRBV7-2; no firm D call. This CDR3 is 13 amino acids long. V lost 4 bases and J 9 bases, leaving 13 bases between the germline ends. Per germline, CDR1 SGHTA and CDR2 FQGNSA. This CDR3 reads CASSSSGVGEQFF. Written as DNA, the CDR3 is TGTGCCAGCAGCTCATCAGGAGTGGGTGAGCAGTTCTTC.

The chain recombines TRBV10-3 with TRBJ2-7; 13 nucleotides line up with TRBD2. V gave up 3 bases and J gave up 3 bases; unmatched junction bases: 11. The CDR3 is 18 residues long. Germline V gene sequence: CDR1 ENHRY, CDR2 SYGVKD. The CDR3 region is CAISDIGTSGIVRYEQYF. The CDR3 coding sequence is TGTGCCATCAGTGATATTGGGACTAGCGGGATCGTCCGCTACGAGCAGTACTTC.

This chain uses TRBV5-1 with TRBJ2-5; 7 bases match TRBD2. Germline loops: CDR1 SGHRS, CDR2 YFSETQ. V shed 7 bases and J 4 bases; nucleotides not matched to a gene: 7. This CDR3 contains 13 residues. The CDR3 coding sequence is TGCGCCAGCGTACCCCCGGGGGGAGAGACCCAGTACTTC. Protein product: CASVPPGGETQYF.

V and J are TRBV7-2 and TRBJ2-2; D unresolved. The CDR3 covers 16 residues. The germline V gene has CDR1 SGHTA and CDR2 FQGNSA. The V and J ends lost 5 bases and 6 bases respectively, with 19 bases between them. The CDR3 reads CASSVTLLVSAGELFF. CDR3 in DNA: TGTGCCAGCAGCGTCACCCTACTCGTTTCCGCCGGGGAGCTGTTTTTT.

The CDR3 nucleotides are TGTGCCAGCAGCTATATGACAGGGGGCGCTGGGGCCAACGTCCTGACTTTC. Its translation is CASSYMTGGAGANVLTF. The chain carries TRBV7-2 and TRBJ2-6; 10 bases map to TRBD1. This CDR3 has 17 amino acids. J lost 2 bases, V lost 4 bases, and 5 bases had no gene match. Germline V gene data show CDR1 as SGHTA and CDR2 as FQGNSA.

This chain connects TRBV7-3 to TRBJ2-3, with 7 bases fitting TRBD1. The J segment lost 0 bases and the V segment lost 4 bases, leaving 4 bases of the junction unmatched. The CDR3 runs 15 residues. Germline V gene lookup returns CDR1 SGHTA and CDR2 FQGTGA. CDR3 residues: CASSSGQASTDTQYF. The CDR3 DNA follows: TGTGCCAGCAGCTCCGGACAGGCTAGCACAGATACGCAGTATTTT.

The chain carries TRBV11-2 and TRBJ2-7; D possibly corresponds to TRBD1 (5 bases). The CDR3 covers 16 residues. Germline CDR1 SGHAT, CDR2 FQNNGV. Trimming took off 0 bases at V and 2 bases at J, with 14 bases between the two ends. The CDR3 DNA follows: TGTGCCAGCAGCTTAGAGGTCCACAGGTCCCCCTACGAGCAGTACTTC. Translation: CASSLEVHRSPYEQYF.

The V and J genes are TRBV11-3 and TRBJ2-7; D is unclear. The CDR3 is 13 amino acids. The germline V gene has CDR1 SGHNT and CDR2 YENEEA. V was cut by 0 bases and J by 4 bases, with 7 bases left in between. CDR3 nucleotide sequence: TGTGCCAGCAGCTTAGACCCCATTTACGAGCAGTACTTC. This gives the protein CASSLDPIYEQYF.

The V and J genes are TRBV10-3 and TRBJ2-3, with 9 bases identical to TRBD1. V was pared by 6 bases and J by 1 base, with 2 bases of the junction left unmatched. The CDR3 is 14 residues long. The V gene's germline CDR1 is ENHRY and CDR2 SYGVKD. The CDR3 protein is CAISWTGGTDTQYF. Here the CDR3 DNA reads TGTGCCATCAGCTGGACAGGGGGCACAGATACGCAGTATTTT.

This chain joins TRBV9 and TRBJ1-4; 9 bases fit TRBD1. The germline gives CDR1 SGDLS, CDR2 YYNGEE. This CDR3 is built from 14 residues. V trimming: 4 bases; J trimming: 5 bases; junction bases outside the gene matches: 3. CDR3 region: CASSIGTGNEKLFF. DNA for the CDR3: TGTGCCAGCAGCATCGGGACAGGGAATGAAAAACTGTTTTTT.

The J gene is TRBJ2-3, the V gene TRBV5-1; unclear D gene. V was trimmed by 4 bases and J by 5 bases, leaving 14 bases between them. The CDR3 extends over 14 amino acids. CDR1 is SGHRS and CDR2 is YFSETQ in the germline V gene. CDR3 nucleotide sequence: TGCGCCAGCAGCCTGGATTCCGGAGAAGATACGCAGTATTTT. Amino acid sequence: CASSLDSGEDTQYF. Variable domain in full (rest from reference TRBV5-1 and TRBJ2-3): KAGVTQTPRYLIKTRGQQVTLSCSPISGHRSVSWYQQTPGQGLQFLFEYFSETQRNKGNFPGRFSGRQFSNSRSEMNVSTLELGDSALYLCASSLDSGEDTQYFGPGTRLTVL.

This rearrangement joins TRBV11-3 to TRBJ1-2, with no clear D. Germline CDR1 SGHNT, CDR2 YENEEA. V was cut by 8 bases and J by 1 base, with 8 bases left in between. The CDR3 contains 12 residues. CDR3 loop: CASSESNYGYTF. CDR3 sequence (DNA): TGTGCCAGCTCAGAGAGTAACTATGGCTACACCTTC.

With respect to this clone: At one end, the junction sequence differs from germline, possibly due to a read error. CDR3 protein: CASSERDYRYTF. Written as DNA, the CDR3 is TGTGCCAGCAGTGAACGGGACTATCGCTACACCTTC. This rearrangement joins TRBV6-4 to TRBJ1-2; the D gene is possibly TRBD1 (5 bases). Germline CDR1 and CDR2: MRHNA and SNTAGT. The CDR3 contains 12 residues.

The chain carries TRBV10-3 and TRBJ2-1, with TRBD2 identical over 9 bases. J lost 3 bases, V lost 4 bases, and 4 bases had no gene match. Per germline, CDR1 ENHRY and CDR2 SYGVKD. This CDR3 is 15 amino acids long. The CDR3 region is CAISGLAGDYNEQFF. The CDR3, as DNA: TGTGCCATCAGTGGCTTAGCGGGGGACTACAATGAGCAGTTCTTC.

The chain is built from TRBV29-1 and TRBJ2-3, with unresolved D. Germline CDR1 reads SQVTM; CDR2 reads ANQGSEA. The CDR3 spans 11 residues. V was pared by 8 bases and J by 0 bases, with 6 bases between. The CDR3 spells CSTSSTDTQYF. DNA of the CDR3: TGCAGCACCTCCAGCACAGATACGCAGTATTTT.

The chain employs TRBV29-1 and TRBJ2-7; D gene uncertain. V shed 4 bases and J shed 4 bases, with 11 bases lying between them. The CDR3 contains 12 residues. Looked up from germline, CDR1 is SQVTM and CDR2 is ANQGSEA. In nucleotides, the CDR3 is TGCAGCGTTGTTGGGGTGGGTTACGAGCAGTACTTC. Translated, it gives CSVVGVGYEQYF.

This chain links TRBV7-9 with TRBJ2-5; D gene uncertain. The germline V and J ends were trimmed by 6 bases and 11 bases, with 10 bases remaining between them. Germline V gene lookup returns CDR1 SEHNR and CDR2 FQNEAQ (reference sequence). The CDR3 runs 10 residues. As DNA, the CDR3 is TGTGCCAGCAGGGGCGAGGAGCAGTACTTC. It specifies CASRGEEQYF.

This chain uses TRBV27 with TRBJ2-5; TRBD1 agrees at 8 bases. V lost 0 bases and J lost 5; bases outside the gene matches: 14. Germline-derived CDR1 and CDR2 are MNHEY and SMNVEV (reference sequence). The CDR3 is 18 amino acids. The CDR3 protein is CASSLSMRQGLPRETQYF. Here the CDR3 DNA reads TGTGCCAGCAGTTTATCGATGAGACAGGGGTTACCGCGGGAGACCCAGTACTTC.

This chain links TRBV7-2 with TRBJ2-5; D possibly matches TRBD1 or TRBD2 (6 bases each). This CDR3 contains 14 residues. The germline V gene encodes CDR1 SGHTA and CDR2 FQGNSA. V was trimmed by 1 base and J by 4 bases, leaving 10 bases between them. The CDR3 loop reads CASSLGGTRETQYF. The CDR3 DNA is TGTGCCAGCAGCTTAGGCGGGACAAGAGAGACCCAGTACTTC.

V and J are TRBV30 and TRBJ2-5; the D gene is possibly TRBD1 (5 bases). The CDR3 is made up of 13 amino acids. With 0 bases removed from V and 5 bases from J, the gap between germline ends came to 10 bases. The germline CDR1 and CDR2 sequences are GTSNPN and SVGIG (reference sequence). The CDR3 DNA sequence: TGTGCCTGGAGTGTTCGACAGATGGAGACCCAGTACTTC. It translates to CAWSVRQMETQYF.

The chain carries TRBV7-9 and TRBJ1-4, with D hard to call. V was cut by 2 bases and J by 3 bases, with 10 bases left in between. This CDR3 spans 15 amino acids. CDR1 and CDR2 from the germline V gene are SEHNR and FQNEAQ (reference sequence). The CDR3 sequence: CASSLLSTANEKLFF. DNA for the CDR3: TGTGCCAGCAGCTTATTAAGCACAGCTAATGAAAAACTGTTTTTT.

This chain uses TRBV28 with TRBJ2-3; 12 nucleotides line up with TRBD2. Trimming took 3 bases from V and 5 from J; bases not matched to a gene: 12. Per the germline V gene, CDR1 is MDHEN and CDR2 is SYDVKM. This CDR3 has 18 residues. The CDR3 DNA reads TGTGCCAGCAGTTTCGCTAGCGGGAGGGCCGGGGCAGGAGATACGCAGTATTTT. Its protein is CASSFASGRAGAGDTQYF.

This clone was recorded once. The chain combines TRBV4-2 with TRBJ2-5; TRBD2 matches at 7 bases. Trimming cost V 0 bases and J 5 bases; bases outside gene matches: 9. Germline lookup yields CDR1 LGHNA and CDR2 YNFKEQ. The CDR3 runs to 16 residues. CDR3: CASSQETAGLGETQYF. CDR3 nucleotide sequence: TGTGCCAGCAGCCAAGAGACAGCGGGACTGGGGGAGACCCAGTACTTC.

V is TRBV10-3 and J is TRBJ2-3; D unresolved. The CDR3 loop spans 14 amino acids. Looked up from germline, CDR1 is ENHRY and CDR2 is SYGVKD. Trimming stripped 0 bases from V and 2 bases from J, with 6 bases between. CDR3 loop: CAISESQPTDTQYF. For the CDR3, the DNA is TGTGCCATCAGTGAGTCACAGCCCACAGATACGCAGTATTTT.

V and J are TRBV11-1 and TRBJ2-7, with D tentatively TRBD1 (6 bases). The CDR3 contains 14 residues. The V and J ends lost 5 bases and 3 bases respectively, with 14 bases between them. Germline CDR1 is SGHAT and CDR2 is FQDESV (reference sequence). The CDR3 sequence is CASSPQAGVYEQYF. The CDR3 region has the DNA TGTGCCAGCAGCCCGCAGGCAGGGGTCTACGAGCAGTACTTC.

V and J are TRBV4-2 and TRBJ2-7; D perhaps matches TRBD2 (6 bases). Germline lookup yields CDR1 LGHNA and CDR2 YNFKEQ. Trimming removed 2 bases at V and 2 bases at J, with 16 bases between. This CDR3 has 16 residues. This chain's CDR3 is CASSQQTSGTAYEQYF. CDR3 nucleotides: TGTGCCAGCAGCCAACAAACCTCCGGGACTGCCTACGAGCAGTACTTC.

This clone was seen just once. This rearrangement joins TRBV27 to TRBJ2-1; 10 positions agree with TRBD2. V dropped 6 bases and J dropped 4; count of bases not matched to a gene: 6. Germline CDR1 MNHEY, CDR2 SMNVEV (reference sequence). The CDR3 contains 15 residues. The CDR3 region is CASRSSGGQYNEQFF. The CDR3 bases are TGTGCCAGCAGGTCTAGCGGGGGTCAGTACAATGAGCAGTTCTTC.